The rows below give T cell receptor beta chains drawn from one sample of a study of neurological immune-mediated disorders. TCRdb reprocessed the 5' RACE reads with MiXCR, giving one entry per CDR3 protein. The table has under 35,000 distinct CDR3 sequences, approximately 24% seen once. The material sequenced was CD4+ T cells from blood. Every receptor here comes from a man aged 45-65 years with HTLV-1-associated myelopathy (HAM/TSP). Both conserved end residues are part of each CDR3. Fields, in order: J gene, clone size, V gene, D gene, CDR3 protein, CDR3 DNA. A D gene is named only where the DNA matches it firmly. Rows may omit the clone size; those that give it use once, few, many or a size class.

J gene: TRBJ2-5; clone size: NA; V gene: TRBV5-6; D gene: NA; CDR3 protein: CASSPGHPSYNEQYF; CDR3 DNA: TGTGCCAGCAGCCCAGGACACCCCTCCTACAATGAGCAGTACTTC
J gene: TRBJ2-3; clone size: NA; V gene: TRBV5-1; D gene: NA; CDR3 protein: CASSLDGPDTQYF; CDR3 DNA: TGCGCCAGCAGCTTGGATGGGCCAGATACGCAGTATTTT
J gene: TRBJ2-1; clone size: many; V gene: TRBV5-5; D gene: TRBD2; CDR3 protein: CASSLRAGGPNNEQFF; CDR3 DNA: TGTGCCAGCAGCTTGCGAGCGGGAGGCCCCAACAATGAGCAGTTCTTC
J gene: TRBJ1-2; clone size: many; V gene: TRBV21-1; D gene: NA; CDR3 protein: CASSKLMGLGGYTF; CDR3 DNA: TGTGCCAGCAGCAAATTGATGGGGCTAGGTGGCTACACCTTC
J gene: TRBJ2-3; clone size: many; V gene: TRBV5-1; D gene: TRBD2; CDR3 protein: CASSTGLAGTSTDTQYF; CDR3 DNA: TGCGCCAGCAGCACAGGACTAGCGGGGACTAGCACAGATACGCAGTATTTT
J gene: TRBJ2-3; clone size: many; V gene: TRBV7-2; D gene: TRBD1; CDR3 protein: CASSSRQGSSTDTQYF; CDR3 DNA: TGTGCCAGCAGCTCCCGACAGGGGTCTAGCACAGATACGCAGTATTTT
J gene: TRBJ1-6; clone size: many; V gene: TRBV27; D gene: NA; CDR3 protein: CASSRIGGDSPLHF; CDR3 DNA: TGTGCCAGCAGCAGGATCGGGGGGGATTCACCCCTCCACTTT
J gene: TRBJ1-1; clone size: NA; V gene: TRBV20-1; D gene: NA; CDR3 protein: CIARGDTSREAFF; CDR3 DNA: TGCATTGCTAGGGGGGACACCTCCCGGGAAGCTTTCTTT
J gene: TRBJ1-3; clone size: many; V gene: TRBV5-1; D gene: NA; CDR3 protein: CASSGGYGSGNTIYF; CDR3 DNA: TGCGCCAGCAGCGGGGGCTACGGCTCTGGAAACACCATATATTTT
J gene: TRBJ1-6; clone size: many; V gene: TRBV7-8; D gene: NA; CDR3 protein: CASSLGVQYNSPLHF; CDR3 DNA: TGTGCCAGCAGCTTAGGGGTCCAATATAATTCACCCCTCCACTTT
J gene: TRBJ2-7; clone size: many; V gene: TRBV7-2; D gene: TRBD2; CDR3 protein: CASSSGLAGSGYEQYF; CDR3 DNA: TGTGCCAGCAGCTCGGGACTAGCGGGCTCCGGCTACGAGCAGTACTTC
J gene: TRBJ1-1; clone size: many; V gene: TRBV3-1; D gene: NA; CDR3 protein: CASSQQNIPNTEAFF; CDR3 DNA: TGTGCCAGCAGCCAACAAAACATTCCGAACACTGAAGCTTTCTTT
J gene: TRBJ2-1; clone size: many; V gene: TRBV20-1; D gene: NA; CDR3 protein: CSARQGQIAEQFF; CDR3 DNA: TGCAGTGCTAGACAGGGTCAGATCGCTGAGCAGTTCTTC
J gene: TRBJ1-1; clone size: many; V gene: TRBV12-3/TRBV12-4; D gene: TRBD1; CDR3 protein: CASSPDQGGMTEAFF; CDR3 DNA: TGTGCCAGCAGTCCCGACCAGGGGGGGATGACTGAAGCTTTCTTT
J gene: TRBJ1-1; clone size: many; V gene: TRBV12-3/TRBV12-4; D gene: TRBD1; CDR3 protein: CASSALTGKRGGNTEAFF; CDR3 DNA: TGTGCCAGCAGTGCCCTGACAGGGAAGAGGGGGGGGAACACTGAAGCTTTCTTT
J gene: TRBJ1-1; clone size: medium-sized; V gene: TRBV6-6; D gene: TRBD1; CDR3 protein: CASSYRRGTGNMNTEAFF; CDR3 DNA: TGTGCCAGCAGTTATCGCCGGGGGACAGGGAATATGAACACTGAAGCTTTCTTT
J gene: TRBJ2-1; clone size: many; V gene: TRBV20-1; D gene: NA; CDR3 protein: CSAGKGAEGDNEQFF; CDR3 DNA: TGCAGTGCTGGAAAGGGGGCGGAGGGGGACAATGAGCAGTTCTTC
J gene: TRBJ1-6; clone size: few; V gene: TRBV19; D gene: NA; CDR3 protein: CASLTGGSNSPLHF; CDR3 DNA: TGTGCCAGCCTTACCGGGGGATCGAATTCACCCCTCCACTTT
J gene: TRBJ2-7; clone size: many; V gene: TRBV7-2; D gene: TRBD2; CDR3 protein: CASSLGLAGGYEQYF; CDR3 DNA: TGTGCCAGCAGCTTGGGACTAGCGGGAGGTTATGAGCAGTACTTC
J gene: TRBJ2-5; clone size: many; V gene: TRBV20-1; D gene: NA; CDR3 protein: CSARDNKGRETQYF; CDR3 DNA: TGCAGTGCTAGGGACAATAAGGGGAGAGAGACCCAGTACTTC